This TCR beta chain originates from a study of blood T cells in healthy people across ages. Overall study findings and caveats: Long-lived donors carried more naive CD4+ cells and greater diversity than aged donors.

Samples each yielded at least 6 micrograms of total RNA. Germline V gene lookup returns CDR1 MNHEY and CDR2 SVGEGT. V lost 2 bases, J lost 3 bases, and 26 bases lay in between. This CDR3 contains 20 residues. Details on this clonotype: Its antigen is still unknown.

A second PCR, run for roughly 7 to 12 cycles, used a sample-barcoded 5' primer plus a J-beta primer mix. Each cDNA molecule, via a template-switch adaptor with 12 random nucleotides, was tagged. TCRdb itself ran the 5' RACE reads through MiXCR, one entry per CDR3 protein. The data contain about 830,000 distinct CDR3 sequences, 62% of them singletons. This receptor was obtained from a man aged 25-40 years in good health. This chain joins TRBV6-2 or TRBV6-3 and TRBJ2-1, with D tentatively TRBD1 or TRBD2 (5 bases each). What was sequenced was blood. The CDR3 DNA sequence: TGTGCCAGCAGTTACCAGAGGGGACGGGCGTCGGTTTGGAACTACAATGAGCAGTTCTTC. It encodes CASSYQRGRASVWNYNEQFF.